The entry below describes one T cell receptor beta chain. The target antigen is unknown. This sample stems from a study of PD-1 blockade in classical Hodgkin lymphoma. Study-level points and caveats: Newly diagnosed and completely responding patients shared comparable baseline diversity. Reports indicated that newly diagnosed patients had lower baseline TCR diversity than healthy donors did. The CD4+ diversity rise by C4D1 was clearest in complete responders.

Assay: immunoSEQ multiplex PCR; the TCRdb copy retains only in-frame clones and omits some. In the table there are around 20,000 clones, around 80% of which are singletons. Each and every patient relapsed after autologous stem cell transplantation, and patients got differing brentuximab vedotin exposure. Best outcomes ranged across complete response, partial response and progressive disease. The V end lost 7 bases, the J end lost 5 bases, and 14 bases lay between the germline ends. The V gene's germline CDR1 is LNHDA and CDR2 SQIVND (reference sequence). The CDR3 consists of 14 residues. Specimen: peripheral blood mononuclear cells (PBMCs), collected at baseline. The rearrangement uses TRBV19 and TRBJ2-2; perhaps TRBD2 as D (5 bases). This receptor was identified in a human donor with classical Hodgkin lymphoma. DNA for the CDR3: TGTGCCAGTATCAGAAATAGAGGGACCGGGGAGCTGTTTTTT. Translated: CASIRNRGTGELFF.